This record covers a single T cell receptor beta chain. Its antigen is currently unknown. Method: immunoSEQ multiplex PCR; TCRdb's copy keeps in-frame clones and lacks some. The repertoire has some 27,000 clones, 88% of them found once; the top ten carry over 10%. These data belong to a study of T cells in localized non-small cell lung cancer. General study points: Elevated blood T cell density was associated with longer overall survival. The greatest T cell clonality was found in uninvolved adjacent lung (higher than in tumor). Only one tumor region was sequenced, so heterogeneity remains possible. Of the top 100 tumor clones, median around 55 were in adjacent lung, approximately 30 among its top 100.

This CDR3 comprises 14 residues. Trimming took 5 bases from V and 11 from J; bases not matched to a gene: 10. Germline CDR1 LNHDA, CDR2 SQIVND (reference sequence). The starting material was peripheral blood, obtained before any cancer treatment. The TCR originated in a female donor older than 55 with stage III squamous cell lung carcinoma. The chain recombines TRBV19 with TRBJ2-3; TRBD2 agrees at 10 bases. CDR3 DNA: TGTGCCAGTAGTGTGACTAGCGGGCAGATCGGGCAGTATTTT. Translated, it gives CASSVTSGQIGQYF.